The T cell receptor (beta chain) under discussion was sequenced for a study of long-term antiretroviral therapy in people with HIV. Study-level findings and limits: Adherence to ART, viral resistance and therapy changes lacked any data. Repertoires looked antigen-experienced, with only a slight naive shift after ART. Clones that had undergone expansion before ART dominated the repertoire at all time points.

An immunoSEQ assay, version v3.0, was performed at survey level. For every sample, sequencing targeted roughly 35,000-50,000 T-cell genomes. Repertoires were generated with immunoSEQ multiplex PCR, while TCRdb's copy carries only in-frame clones and drops some. This table has 23,000 or so clones, around 86% appearing once. Concerning this clone: Its antigen is undetermined.

The CDR3 totals 11 residues. CDR1 is KGHSH and CDR2 is LQKENI in the germline V gene. V lost 6 bases to trimming and J lost 9 bases, with 9 bases between them. Here the sequenced sample was unsorted PBMCs, taken 0.1 years before starting antiretroviral therapy. The chain couples TRBV18 to TRBJ2-1; D gene ambiguous. The receptor was isolated from a middle-aged man with HIV. The CDR3 is CASSHNSEQFF. The CDR3 nucleotides are TGTGCCAGCTCCCATAACAGTGAGCAGTTCTTC.